This T cell receptor (beta chain) was identified during a study of blood T cell repertoires in COVID-19. In the study overall: The United States, Italy and Spain provided the acute and convalescent COVID-19 samples. T cells, B-cell-depleted T cells, or PBMCs provided the cDNA or gDNA that served as material.

V was clipped by 5 bases and J by 6 bases; unmatched bases: 9. The CDR3 spans 15 residues. Germline-derived CDR1 and CDR2 are MNHEY and SVGAGI. Authors' methods: Amplified reference gene primers provided the basis for estimating nucleated cell counts. Profiled with immunoSEQ multiplex PCR; TCRdb holds only in-frame clones, not every one. The V and J calls and clone size were taken over from that table, and D and trimming were inferred from the DNA. The sample has 310,000 or so clones; around 86% are singletons. This clone was picked up one time. The rearrangement uses TRBV6-5 and TRBJ1-4; 7 bases line up with TRBD1. The sample comprised peripheral blood. The origin of this receptor is a man aged 45-65 years with active or convalescent COVID-19. CDR3 protein: CASSTPTGLDEKLFF. The DNA of the CDR3 is TGTGCCAGCAGTACCCCGACAGGGTTGGATGAAAAACTGTTTTTT.